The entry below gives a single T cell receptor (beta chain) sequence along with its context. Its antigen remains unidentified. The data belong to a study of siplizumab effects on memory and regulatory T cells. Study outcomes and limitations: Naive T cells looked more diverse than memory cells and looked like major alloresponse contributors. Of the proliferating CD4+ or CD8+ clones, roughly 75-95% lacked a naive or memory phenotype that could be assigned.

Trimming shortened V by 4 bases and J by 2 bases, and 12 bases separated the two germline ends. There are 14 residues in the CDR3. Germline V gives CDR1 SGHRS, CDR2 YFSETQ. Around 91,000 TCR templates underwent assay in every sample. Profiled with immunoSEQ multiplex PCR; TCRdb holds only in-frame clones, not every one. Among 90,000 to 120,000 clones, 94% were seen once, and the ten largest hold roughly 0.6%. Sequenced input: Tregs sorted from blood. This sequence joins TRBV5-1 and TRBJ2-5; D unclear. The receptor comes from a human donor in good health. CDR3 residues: CASSTPDGQETQYF. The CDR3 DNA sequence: TGCGCCAGCAGCACCCCGGACGGACAAGAGACCCAGTACTTC.